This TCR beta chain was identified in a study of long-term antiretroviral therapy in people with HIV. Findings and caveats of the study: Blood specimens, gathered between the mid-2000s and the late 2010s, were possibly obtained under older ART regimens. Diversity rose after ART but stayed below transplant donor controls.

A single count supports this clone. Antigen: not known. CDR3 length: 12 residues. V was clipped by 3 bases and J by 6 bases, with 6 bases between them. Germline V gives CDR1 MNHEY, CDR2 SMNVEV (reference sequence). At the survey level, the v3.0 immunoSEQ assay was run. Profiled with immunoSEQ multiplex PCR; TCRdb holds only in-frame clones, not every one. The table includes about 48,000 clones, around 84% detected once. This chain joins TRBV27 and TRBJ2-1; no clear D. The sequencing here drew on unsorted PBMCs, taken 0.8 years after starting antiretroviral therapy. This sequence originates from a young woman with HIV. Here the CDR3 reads CASSFAGNEQFF. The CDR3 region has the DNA TGTGCCAGCAGTTTCGCTGGCAATGAGCAGTTCTTC.